This T cell receptor beta chain was identified in a study of cytomegalovirus exposure and HLA in healthy donors (dated by TCRdb to the late 2010s). Broadly, across the study: An earlier analysis of about 560 of the donors reported around 280 Gb of sequence data and some 110 million unique TCR beta sequences obtained from about 200 million T cells. About 320 gigabases of sequencing data and approximately 85 million unique TCR sequences were included in an early release covering 500 to 750 HLA-typed donors. Of the roughly 410 genotyped donors, 70% to 90% were placed in the genetic ancestry cluster associated with self-reported Caucasian donors. The study aimed to test whether cataloging public T cell receptors could reveal signatures of past pathogen exposure. The study profiled the T cell repertoires of hundreds of subjects by immunosequencing and related them to cytomegalovirus serostatus. Along with the roughly 670-subject first cohort, a separate validation cohort of about 110 different subjects was used. The study combined high-throughput TCR immunosequencing, statistical association of individual TCRs with disease status, and machine learning to predict cytomegalovirus infection status. A later analysis re-analyzed previously published TCR beta repertoires from roughly 630 donors and added high-resolution HLA genotyping to study TCR occurrence patterns. The later analysis used no new phenotypic data to find candidate immune exposures, relying instead on TCR beta sequences and their occurrence across donors. An earlier analysis of some 500 of the donors used high-throughput TCR beta sequencing to judge whether each TCR beta V gene segment behaved as functional or pseudogenic. Donor age, sex, ethnicity and CMV serostatus were compiled alongside the repertoire data. In a later genetic analysis, genome-wide SNP genotypes for about 65% of the roughly 700 donors were used, and that subset was treated as a discovery cohort. Every repertoire in the discovery cohort had been generated on one and the same sequencing platform. HLA typing included class I and class II loci at four-digit resolution. Typing coverage varied by locus: roughly 629-630 donors for A, B, C, DRB1 and DQB1; approximately 500 for DQA1; more than 600 for DPA1; roughly 470 for DPB1. About five DR-DQ haplotypes were treated as single units for association and clustering because of strong linkage in the cohort. Among some 410 genotyped donors of the cohort, an average of approximately 240,000 unique TCR beta nucleotide sequences were sequenced per donor, roughly 18% of them non-productive.

The germline V end is reduced by 5 bases and the J end by 6 bases; junction bases left unmatched: 10. The CDR3, cysteine through phenylalanine, is 15 amino acids long. Of the read, only the CDR3 DNA is kept; its 45 bases are in frame from base 1. From a lookup of the germline V gene, CDR1 and CDR2 are SGHRS and YFSETQ. With respect to this clone: Its antigen is currently not known. No much larger clone exists at a distance of one base, and base qualities are not known.

The library was produced with the immunoSEQ multiplex PCR assay. For the multiplex PCR, a mixture combining 60 forward primers for TCR Vbeta segments and 13 reverse primers for TCR Jbeta segments was used. Amplification of the CDR3 region of rearranged TCR beta genes was performed with a multiplex PCR assay on genomic DNA. Amplified TCR beta libraries were sequenced as 87-base-pair reads on the Illumina HiSeq System. The original pipeline was this. In a later analysis, approximately 74 million unique TCR beta chains were counted across the 650 to 750 repertoires, and roughly 11 million of these chains were shared by at least two donors. A nearest-neighbor algorithm error-corrected the raw reads and collapsed the reads into unique sequences, merging closely related sequences to remove PCR and sequencing errors. Alignment of CDR3 sequences to IMGT reference sequences was used to assign V, D and J gene segments. For a sequence to be retained, a match of at least six nucleotides was required to both a V gene segment and a J gene segment. Rearrangements were called productive when the CDR3 lacked stop codons and stayed in frame with V and J; all others were non-productive. CDR3 was defined by IMGT convention, running from the second conserved V-encoded cysteine to the conserved J-encoded phenylalanine. The earlier analysis of about 620 of the donors excluded sequences that lacked an unambiguous match to a single V gene segment. An earlier analysis of about 590 of the donors classified V segments as functional when productive rearrangements were above 56.7% and as segregating when the standard deviation between donors was above 5%. To diagnose cytomegalovirus status from the catalog of TCR beta chain sequences, a statistical classification framework was built. In a later analysis, V and J genes were assigned by comparing TCR nucleotide sequences against IMGT/GENE-DB human TR gene sequences. The TCRdist pipeline was used in a later analysis to assign CDR3 sequences and most-parsimonious VDJ recombination scenarios. A later analysis defined each TCR beta chain by its CDR3 amino acid sequence plus V-gene family, and excluded reads lacking a unique V-gene family. In a later analysis, 500 to 700 highly shared, low-generation-probability nucleotide sequences were removed to address suspected cross-contamination and a sequencing artifact. For each public chain, a later analysis derived a clonal expansion index from normalized ranks of inferred template counts within each repertoire. A later analysis computed generation probabilities with a VDJ recombination model fitted to out-of-frame rearrangements, and checked the results against IGoR. In a later analysis, hypergeometric tests were used to score TCR-TCR, TCR-HLA and TCR-CMV co-occurrence, with a repertoire-size bias correction applied to TCR pairs. To estimate false discovery rates, a later analysis permuted the HLA or CMV assignments 20 times. A later analysis grouped co-occurring TCRs with DBSCAN, adding TCRdist sequence similarity when clustering within HLA-allele-positive subsets. Repertoires with fewer than 30,000 or more than 120,000 public chains were left out of co-occurrence clustering, as were about five repertoires with anomalous nucleotide sharing. TCRdb mirrors the immuneACCESS table, restricted to in-frame sequences. Some clones are absent from its copies; in checked studies, under half trace to an unresolved V gene, and the reason for the others is unknown. D and trimming were read from the DNA, whereas the V and J calls and clone size are those reported in that table. The sample table lists some 130,000 clones, 65% to 80% of them with a count of one. Just over 1% of the sample belongs to the ten largest clones.

Overall study outcomes, separate from this receptor: Around 16 rarely observed V segments, including chromosome 9 orphons, were excluded from the earlier analysis of several hundred of the donors because counts were too low. A further reported finding was that TCR beta sequences accurately predicted the HLA-A and HLA-B alleles for most subjects in the first cohort. A later analysis found that most CMV-associated TCR beta chains appeared HLA-restricted, with HLA associations seemingly driven largely by CMV exposure. Strong co-occurrence of HLA alleles, especially DR and DQ, made assigning TCR associations to individual alleles difficult. Immune exposure information for the cohort was limited to CMV serostatus. At a false discovery rate of 0.05, a later analysis linked some 17,000 TCR beta sequences to specific HLA alleles. A cluster of highly shared sequence variants was judged likely to represent a technical artifact of the sequencing pipeline. In an earlier analysis of about 600 of the donors, most TCR beta V segments appeared in productive rearrangements about 87% or about 30% of the time, broadly matching IMGT annotations. Linkage disequilibrium might explain the correlated functional status among segregating V segments, but an unknown experimental factor could not be ruled out. Because the 87-base-pair reads could not distinguish some IMGT-functional V segments, including TRBV6-2 and TRBV6-3, those segments were excluded. In this cohort, only TCR beta chains were sequenced, and detectable features were limited by the absence of alpha or paired-chain data. According to a later analysis, parvovirus B19, influenza, CMV and Epstein-Barr virus appeared linked to several top co-occurrence clusters. Sequencing depth was assumed to be roughly uniform across donors in the presence/absence analyses, though that assumption may not hold. Cytomegalovirus status was reported to be diagnosed by the classifier with high specificity and sensitivity in both the original and validation cohorts. According to a later analysis, TCR association rates differed among HLA loci, with DRB1 alleles showing the most associated TCRs and HLA-C alleles showing the fewest. Across donors, most TCR sequences were observed very rarely, whereas some public TCRs were present in many individuals. In vitro tests confirmed that a few of the cytomegalovirus-associated TCR beta chains recognize cytomegalovirus antigens. A later analysis found that HLA-associated TCR beta chains were more clonally expanded and had lower generation probabilities than equally common non-associated chains. An association between a missense DCLRE1C variant and V-gene and J-gene trimming of TCR beta chains was found in a later genetic analysis and replicated in an independent cohort. Compared with the roughly 670-donor mean, donors in an Asian-associated ancestry cluster had fewer N-insertions in productive TCRs, according to a later genetic analysis. Because some donors lacked HLA typing at each locus, the association tests relied only on the typed subset. In the study, 150 to 200 TCR beta chains were listed as associated with cytomegalovirus. The authors suggested that the approach could potentially be generalized to other disease states and immunological phenotypes.

The cohort consisted of approximately 690 healthy bone marrow donors. All cohort members were sampled while nominally healthy, although unrecorded immune exposures were likely present. Of the approximately 700 cohort members, approximately 300 had a positive CMV serostatus and about 360 had a negative one, while no CMV serostatus was recorded for the donor. A peripheral blood sample was collected from each donor, and TCR beta sequencing was performed on peripheral blood mononuclear cells. The Qiagen DNeasy Blood Extraction Kit was used to extract genomic DNA from the blood cell samples. The sequence joins TRBV5-1 to TRBJ1-5, and 8 junction bases match TRBD1. This TCR was recovered from a human donor in good health. Source material: PBMCs. The base sequence is TGCGCCAGCAGAGGTCAGGGGGCGCGGGGTCAGCCCCAGCATTTT. Its protein is CASRGQGARGQPQHF.